This T cell receptor beta chain came from a study of blood T cells in healthy people across ages. The study, taken as a whole, reports: With unsorted PBMCs, a conclusive comparison of naive versus antigen-experienced cells was not possible.

A second 7 to 11 cycle PCR used barcoded and J-beta primers. Every cDNA was tagged by a template-switch adaptor with 12 random nucleotides. Individual samples furnished no less than 2.5 million CDR3-containing paired-end reads apiece. TCRdb recomputed calls from the 5' RACE reads with MiXCR, one row per CDR3 protein. The data show about a million distinct CDR3 sequences, roughly 51% seen once. Per sample, at least 5 micrograms of total RNA were extracted. A note on this clonotype: Its target is not known.

The sequence was obtained from a woman aged 60 to 75 in good health. Material for sequencing was blood.

This CDR3 is CASSLPAGQYNSPLHF. The CDR3 bases are TGTGCCAGCAGCTTACCGGCGGGACAGTATAATTCACCCCTCCACTTT. The chain employs TRBV7-3 and TRBJ1-6; 7 bases align to TRBD1. Germline V CDR1 and CDR2: SGHTA, FQGTGA. Trimming cost V 2 bases and J 4 bases; bases outside gene matches: 5. There are 16 residues in the CDR3.